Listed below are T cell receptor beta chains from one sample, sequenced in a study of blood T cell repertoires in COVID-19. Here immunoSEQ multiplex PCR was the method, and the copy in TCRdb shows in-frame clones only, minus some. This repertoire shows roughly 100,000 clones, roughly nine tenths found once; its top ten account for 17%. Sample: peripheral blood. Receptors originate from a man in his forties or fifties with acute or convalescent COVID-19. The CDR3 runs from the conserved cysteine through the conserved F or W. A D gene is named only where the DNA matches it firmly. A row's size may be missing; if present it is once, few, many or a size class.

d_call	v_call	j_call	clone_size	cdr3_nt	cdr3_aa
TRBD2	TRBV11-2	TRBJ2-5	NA	TGTGCCAGCAGCTTAGCACTAAGCGGGGCCCTCGCCCAGTACTTC	CASSLALSGALAQYF
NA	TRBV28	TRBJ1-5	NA	TGTGCCAGCAGTTGGGACAAATTGGGCAATCAGCCCCAGCATTTT	CASSWDKLGNQPQHF
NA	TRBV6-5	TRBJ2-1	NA	TGTGCCAGCTCCGACTCCGACAATGAGCAGTTCTTC	CASSDSDNEQFF
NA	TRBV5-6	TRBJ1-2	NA	TGTGCCAGCAGCCCGCGGGGAGAGGGGTCCTTCTATGGCTACACCTTC	CASSPRGEGSFYGYTF
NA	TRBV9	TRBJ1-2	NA	TGTGCCAGCAGCACTTCAGGGGCAGGGACCTATGGCTACACCTTC	CASSTSGAGTYGYTF
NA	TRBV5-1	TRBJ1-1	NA	TGCGCCAGCAGCTCACCAGGGACATCTTCCGCTGAAGCTTTCTTT	CASSSPGTSSAEAFF
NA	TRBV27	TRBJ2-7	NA	TGTGCCAGCAGTTTCGGTGACAGACCCGAGCAGTACTTC	CASSFGDRPEQYF
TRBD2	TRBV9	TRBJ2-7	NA	TGTGCCAGCAGCCCCTTGGCGGGGGGGCCAAGTGTTGAGCAGTACTTC	CASSPLAGGPSVEQYF
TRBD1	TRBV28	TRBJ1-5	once	TGTGCCAGCAGCGAACAGGGGCCCAGTCAGCCCCAGCATTTT	CASSEQGPSQPQHF
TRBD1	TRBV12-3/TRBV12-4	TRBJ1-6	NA	TGTGCCAGCAGCGGACAGGTTGAATCACCCCTCCACTTT	CASSGQVESPLHF
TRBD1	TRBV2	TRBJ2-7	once	TGTGCCAGCAGTGGGTCAGGGGGCTACGAGCAGTACTTC	CASSGSGGYEQYF
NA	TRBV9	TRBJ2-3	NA	TGTGCCAGCAGCGTAGATAGTGCAGATACGCAGTATTTT	CASSVDSADTQYF
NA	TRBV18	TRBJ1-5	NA	TGTGCCAGCCAGAGGGCGGATAATCAGCCCCAGCATTTT	CASQRADNQPQHF
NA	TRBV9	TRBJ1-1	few	TGTGCCAGCAGCGTAGGGGGGGTGGACAACACTGAAGCTTTCTTT	CASSVGGVDNTEAFF
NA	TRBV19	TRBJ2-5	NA	TGTGCCAGTAACCGGGGTCTCCAAGAGACCCAGTACTTC	CASNRGLQETQYF
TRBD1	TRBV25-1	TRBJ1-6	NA	TGTGCCAGCAGTGAATTCGCAGGGGGAATAAATTCACCCCTCCACTTT	CASSEFAGGINSPLHF
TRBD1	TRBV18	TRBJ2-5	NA	TGTGCCAGCTCACCTTTGACAGGGGGCGGGGAAGAGACCCAGTACTTC	CASSPLTGGGEETQYF
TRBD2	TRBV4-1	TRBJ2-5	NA	TGCGCCAGCAGCCAGAGTAGCGGGGGGGCCAAGGAGACCCAGTACTTC	CASSQSSGGAKETQYF
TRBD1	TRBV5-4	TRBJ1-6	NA	TGTGCCAGCAGCTCCCCGGGACAGGGGGCGATCGTATCACCCCTCCACTTT	CASSSPGQGAIVSPLHF
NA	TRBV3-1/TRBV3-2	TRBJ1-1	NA	TGTGCCAGCAGCCGAACAACACGCGGCACTGAAGCTTTCTTT	CASSRTTRGTEAFF
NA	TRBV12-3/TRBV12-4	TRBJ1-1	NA	TGTGCCAGCCAGGGGCTTCGAGGGACTGAAGCTTTCTTT	CASQGLRGTEAFF
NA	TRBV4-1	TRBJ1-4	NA	TGCGCCAGCAGCCCCCTGTCCGGTGAAAAACTGTTTTTT	CASSPLSGEKLFF
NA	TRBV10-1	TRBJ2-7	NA	TGCGCCAGCAGTGAGTCTGGGACACCGAGGCCCTACGAGCAGTACTTC	CASSESGTPRPYEQYF
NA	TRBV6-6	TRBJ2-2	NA	TGTGCCAGCCACCCGGCGGCTCTCGGGGAGCTGTTTTTT	CASHPAALGELFF
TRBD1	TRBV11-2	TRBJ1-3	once	TGTGCCAGCAGCTTAGACAGGGGGCCTGGAAACACCATATATTTT	CASSLDRGPGNTIYF
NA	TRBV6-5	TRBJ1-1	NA	TGTGCCAGCAGTCGGGTGGGGGCCATGAACACTGAAGCTTTCTTT	CASSRVGAMNTEAFF
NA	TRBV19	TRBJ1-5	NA	TGTGCCAGTAGTCGAACAGTCTTGGGCAATCAGCCCCAGCATTTT	CASSRTVLGNQPQHF
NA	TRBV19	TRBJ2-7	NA	TGTGCCAGTAGTACCCCAGGGGATCGCCACGAGCAGTACTTC	CASSTPGDRHEQYF
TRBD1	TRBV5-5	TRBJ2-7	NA	TGTGCCAGCAGGATCGAGGGGGCTGCCGGATACGAGCAGTACTTC	CASRIEGAAGYEQYF